These 9 T cell receptor beta chains share one sample of origin, sequenced in a study of cytomegalovirus exposure and HLA in healthy donors. Primers: 60 Vbeta forward and 13 Jbeta reverse. This table comes from immunoSEQ multiplex PCR, and its TCRdb copy is limited to in-frame clones, with some not included. The sample lists over 60,000 clones, 65% to 70% occurring once. Specimen: PBMCs. The receptors derive from a male donor in good health and CMV-seropositive.

V usage is TRBV28 and J usage is TRBJ2-5, with 12 positions matching TRBD1. Germline trimming cut 6 bases from V and 13 bases from J; bases unmatched to any gene: 6. There are 12 residues in the CDR3. Germline CDR1 reads MDHEN; CDR2 reads SYDVKM. For the CDR3, the DNA is TGTGCCAGCAGACTCGGGACAGGGGGCGCGTACTTC. The encoded protein is CASRLGTGGAYF.

CDR3: CASSRQGGDEKLFF. The CDR3 DNA reads as TGTGCCAGCTCCCGACAGGGGGGAGATGAAAAACTGTTTTTT. The V gene is TRBV18, the J gene TRBJ1-4, with 9 bases matching TRBD1. This CDR3 has 14 residues. The J segment lost 6 bases and the V segment lost 6 bases, leaving 5 bases of the junction unmatched. CDR1 and CDR2 (germline): KGHSH, LQKENI.

The CDR3 DNA follows: TGTGCCTGGAGTGACAGGGGTGCCGGGGGAGCTTTCTTT. Its translation is CAWSDRGAGGAFF. This chain connects TRBV30 to TRBJ1-1; 7 nucleotides line up with TRBD1. Germline loops: CDR1 GTSNPN, CDR2 SVGIG (reference sequence). V trimming: 1 base; J trimming: 10 bases; junction bases outside the gene matches: 9. The CDR3 runs to 13 residues.

V and J are TRBV7-2 and TRBJ1-3; D gene ambiguous. V lost 1 base, J lost 0 bases, and 10 bases lay in between. The germline V gene has CDR1 SGHTA and CDR2 FQGNSA. The CDR3 is made up of 16 amino acids. Here the CDR3 DNA reads TGTGCCAGCAGCTTAGGGGCAGTTGGCTCTGGAAACACCATATATTTT. Its protein product is CASSLGAVGSGNTIYF.

This clone has a single count. The chain is built from TRBV7-9 and TRBJ2-7, with 7 bases that match TRBD2. This CDR3 region has 14 residues. Germline CDR1 is SEHNR and CDR2 is FQNEAQ (reference sequence). V was pared by 2 bases and J by 2 bases, with 3 bases of the junction left unmatched. The CDR3 nucleotides read TGTGCCAGCAGCTTAAGCCTAGCGGCCTACGAGCAGTACTTC. Its protein product is CASSLSLAAYEQYF.

The chain recombines TRBV27 with TRBJ2-7; 7 bases align to TRBD1. The CDR3 loop spans 13 amino acids. Germline trimming cut 5 bases from V and 5 bases from J; bases unmatched to any gene: 6. Germline assignment: CDR1 MNHEY and CDR2 SMNVEV (reference sequence). In DNA form, the CDR3 reads TGTGCCAGCAGTGGATGGACAGGAGACGAGCAGTACTTC. Its translation is CASSGWTGDEQYF.

This clone was picked up a small number of times. The V and J genes are TRBV7-9 and TRBJ2-5; D perhaps matches TRBD1 (5 bases). Between the trimmed V and J ends, which lost 4 bases and 1 base, there was a span of 10 bases. Germline V CDR1 and CDR2: SEHNR, FQNEAQ (reference sequence). This CDR3 spans 14 amino acids. The CDR3 loop is CASSSRTLQETQYF. As DNA, the CDR3 is TGTGCCAGCAGCTCTCGGACACTCCAAGAGACCCAGTACTTC.

This chain links TRBV11-2 with TRBJ2-4; TRBD2 aligns across 7 bases. Germline lookup yields CDR1 SGHAT and CDR2 FQNNGV. After removal of 4 bases from V and 4 bases from J, the junction contained 10 bases not matched to a gene. The CDR3 totals 16 residues. DNA for the CDR3: TGTGCCAGCAGCTGGGGGACTACCTTACATAAAAACATTCAGTACTTC. Its protein is CASSWGTTLHKNIQYF. The full variable domain, with the rest looked up from reference TRBV11-2 and TRBJ2-4, is EAGVAQSPRYKIIEKRQSVAFWCNPISGHATLYWYQQILGQGPKLLIQFQNNGVVDDSQLPKDRFSAERLKGVDSTLKIQPAKLEDSAVYLCASSWGTTLHKNIQYFGAGTRLSVL.

The table lists this clone with a few counts. The rearrangement links TRBV30 to TRBJ2-7; a possible D gene is TRBD1 (5 bases). V was cut by 2 bases and J by 7 bases, with 12 bases left in between. Germline V gene data show CDR1 as GTSNPN and CDR2 as SVGIG (reference sequence). The CDR3 sequence is 12 residues long. CDR3 region: CAWSILREEQYF. CDR3 coding DNA: TGTGCCTGGAGTATCCTCAGGGAAGAGCAGTACTTC.